This passage covers 25 T cell receptor beta chains from one sample sequenced in a study of cytomegalovirus exposure and HLA in healthy donors. PCR primers comprised 60 Vbeta and 13 Jbeta primers. TCRdb's table, derived via immunoSEQ multiplex PCR, lists solely in-frame clones and lacks some. Of about 190,000 clones detected, over 70% appear once; the ten largest clones hold roughly 1.6%. The sequenced material came from PBMCs. The source is a woman between 18 and 29 years old in good health and CMV-seronegative.

There are a few counts of this clone. The rearrangement uses TRBV6-5 and TRBJ1-6; tentative D call: TRBD1 (5 bases). The CDR3 covers 15 residues. The ends were cut back, 7 bases at V and 10 bases at J, with 20 bases in the middle. The germline gives CDR1 MNHEY, CDR2 SVGAGI. The CDR3, as DNA: TGTGCCAGCACCGGCGGGGGTTCCCTTTTATCACCCCTCCACTTT. This translates into CASTGGGSLLSPLHF.

The chain links TRBV6-4 to TRBJ1-1; 7 bases align to TRBD1. CDR1 MRHNA and CDR2 SNTAGT come from the germline V gene. This CDR3 is 13 amino acids long. V shed 6 bases and J 3 bases; nucleotides not matched to a gene: 4. This CDR3 is CASRPTGDTEAFF. DNA of the CDR3: TGTGCCAGCAGACCAACAGGGGACACTGAAGCTTTCTTT.

The chain is built from TRBV5-4 and TRBJ2-3; 16 nucleotides agree with TRBD2. Germline CDR1 and CDR2: SGHNT and YYREEE (reference sequence). The CDR3 spans 18 residues. V trimming: 5 bases; J trimming: 1 base; junction bases outside the gene matches: 7. In DNA, the CDR3 is TGTGCCAGCAGAGAGGGGACTAGCGGGAGGGCGGGCACAGATACGCAGTATTTT. Its translation: CASREGTSGRAGTDTQYF.

The chain couples TRBV6-6 to TRBJ2-5; possibly TRBD1 for D (5 bases). In germline, CDR1 is MNHNY, CDR2 SVGAGI (reference sequence). CDR3 size: 15 residues. Trimming stripped 0 bases from V and 2 bases from J, with 10 bases between. DNA for the CDR3: TGTGCCAGCAGTTACTCGGGGCAGATACAAGAGACCCAGTACTTC. This sequence encodes CASSYSGQIQETQYF.

This clone has a handful of counts. The chain recombines TRBV4-3 with TRBJ2-1; no firm D call. V dropped 3 bases and J dropped 7 bases, with 7 bases sitting between them. Looked up from germline, CDR1 is LGHNA and CDR2 is YSLEER. The CDR3 runs to 12 residues. Here the CDR3 reads CASSQIANEQFF. The CDR3 DNA sequence: TGCGCCAGCAGCCAGATAGCAAATGAGCAGTTCTTC.

The chain links TRBV5-1 to TRBJ2-3; 10 positions match TRBD2. Trimming at V came to 0 bases and at J to 5 bases, leaving 9 bases not matched to a gene. The CDR3 consists of 17 residues. Germline loops: CDR1 SGHRS, CDR2 YFSETQ. The CDR3 bases are TGCGCCAGCAGCTTGGAGAGCGGGGGGGCGGATATAGATACGCAGTATTTT. Translating it yields CASSLESGGADIDTQYF.

V is TRBV6-5 and J is TRBJ1-2, with D possibly being TRBD1 (6 bases). The CDR3 runs 14 residues. V lost 0 bases to trimming and J lost 9 bases, with 14 bases between them. CDR1 MNHEY and CDR2 SVGAGI come from the germline V gene. CDR3 protein: CASSYSGGASRYTF. CDR3 bases: TGTGCCAGCAGTTACTCAGGGGGTGCCTCTCGCTACACCTTC.

The chain has TRBV27 and TRBJ2-6, with 8 bases lining up with TRBD1. Germline V gene sequence: CDR1 MNHEY, CDR2 SMNVEV (reference sequence). The CDR3 consists of 17 residues. Losses at the gene ends were 5 bases for V and 3 bases for J; bases not matched to a gene: 9. The CDR3 coding sequence is TGTGCCAGCAGTCTCGGACAGGGATTGTTTGGGGCCAACGTCCTGACTTTC. Protein product: CASSLGQGLFGANVLTF.

The rearrangement joins TRBV14 to TRBJ1-2; 9 bases align to TRBD1. The J segment lost 7 bases and the V segment lost 1 base, leaving 4 bases of the junction unmatched. CDR1 SGHDN and CDR2 FVKESK come from the germline V gene. This CDR3 is built from 14 residues. The chain's CDR3 is CASSQAQGALGYTF. CDR3 nucleotide sequence: TGTGCCAGCAGCCAAGCACAGGGGGCGCTTGGCTACACCTTC.

The V call is TRBV4-1, the J call TRBJ2-4; D possibly corresponds to TRBD2 (6 bases). V lost 5 bases and J lost 1, with 9 bases in between. Germline V gene sequence: CDR1 MGHRA, CDR2 YSYEKL. The CDR3 has 14 amino acids. CDR3 protein: CASSAGSAKNIQYF. CDR3 nucleotide sequence: TGCGCCAGCAGCGCGGGGTCTGCCAAAAACATTCAGTACTTC.

The chain combines TRBV27 with TRBJ2-7; TRBD1 matches 9 bases. The CDR3 has 15 amino acids. Germline CDR1 MNHEY, CDR2 SMNVEV (reference sequence). The ends lost 2 bases at V and 6 bases at J; junction bases unmatched: 8. CDR3: CASSLIGTGTAEQYF. The DNA for the CDR3 is TGTGCCAGCAGTTTAATCGGGACAGGGACTGCCGAGCAGTACTTC.

This clone was observed a few times. The chain has TRBV27 and TRBJ1-6, with 9 bases matching TRBD1. Germline-derived CDR1 and CDR2 are MNHEY and SMNVEV (reference sequence). This CDR3 comprises 14 residues. Trimming took 6 bases from V and 9 from J; bases not matched to a gene: 6. The DNA for the CDR3 is TGTGCCAGCAGGGCCGGGACAGGGTTTTCACCCCTCCACTTT. It specifies CASRAGTGFSPLHF.

The CDR3 nucleotides read TGTGCCAGTAGCCTGGGACTTTTTAGCTCTGGGGCCAACGTCCTGACTTTC. This encodes CASSLGLFSSGANVLTF. The gene calls are TRBV19 and TRBJ2-6; TRBD2 is a possible D gene (6 bases). The CDR3 spans 17 residues. V lost 6 bases and J 0 bases, leaving 15 bases between the germline ends. Per the germline V gene, CDR1 is LNHDA and CDR2 is SQIVND (reference sequence).

This chain links TRBV7-8 with TRBJ1-5, with a possible D match to TRBD1 (6 bases). CDR3 length: 16 amino acids. Germline CDR1 SGHVS, CDR2 FQNEAQ. The V gene lost 5 bases and the J gene lost 3 bases, with 17 bases spanning the gap. CDR3 DNA: TGTGCCAGCAGCCCCCACCAAGACAGGAACAATCAGCCCCAGCATTTT. It translates to CASSPHQDRNNQPQHF.

Regarding this clone: This specimen includes other DNA sequences encoding the same CDR3. The chain is built from TRBV7-9 and TRBJ2-7; D may be TRBD2 (5 bases). This CDR3 contains 13 residues. From germline, CDR1 is SEHNR and CDR2 FQNEAQ (reference sequence). Trimming removed 3 bases at V and 3 bases at J, with 9 bases between. The DNA for the CDR3 is TGTGCCAGCAGCTTGAGAGGGAGCTACGAGCAGTACTTC. This gives the protein CASSLRGSYEQYF.

V is TRBV7-2 and J is TRBJ2-2; a possible D gene is TRBD1 (5 bases). V lost 7 bases and J 1 base, leaving 10 bases between the germline ends. This CDR3 spans 14 amino acids. Germline V gene lookup returns CDR1 SGHTA and CDR2 FQGNSA. CDR3 in DNA: TGTGCCAGCAACCACGGACAGAACACCGGGGAGCTGTTTTTT. It codes for CASNHGQNTGELFF.

This clone showed up just a few times. The rearrangement uses TRBV27 and TRBJ2-1; 11 bases match TRBD2. V shed 6 bases and J 3 bases; nucleotides not matched to a gene: 4. The CDR3 length is 15 residues. Germline V gene sequence: CDR1 MNHEY, CDR2 SMNVEV (reference sequence). CDR3 bases: TGTGCCAGCAGACATACTAGCGGGAGCTACAATGAGCAGTTCTTC. It translates to CASRHTSGSYNEQFF.

V is TRBV19 and J is TRBJ1-1, with D possibly being TRBD1 (6 bases). Trimming removed 4 bases from V and 7 bases from J, with 16 bases in between. This CDR3 region has 14 residues. From germline, CDR1 is LNHDA and CDR2 SQIVND (reference sequence). CDR3 nucleotides: TGTGCCAGTAGTAACCGACAGGTCCCCATTGAAGCTTTCTTT. It yields the protein CASSNRQVPIEAFF.

In its sample, this clone was seen a few times. J is TRBJ1-1 and V is TRBV4-1; TRBD1 aligns across 7 bases. The CDR3 sequence is 14 residues long. Unmatched junction bases numbered 3, after V lost 2 bases and J lost 3 bases. In germline, CDR1 is MGHRA, CDR2 YSYEKL. CDR3 DNA sequence: TGCGCCAGCAGCCAAATCGGGACAGACACTGAAGCTTTCTTT. It encodes CASSQIGTDTEAFF.

CDR3 in amino acids: CASSPGQGANVLTF. The CDR3 DNA is TGTGCCAGCAGCCCGGGACAGGGGGCCAACGTCCTGACTTTC. The chain carries TRBV11-3 and TRBJ2-6; TRBD1 aligns across 7 bases. In germline, CDR1 is SGHNT, CDR2 YENEEA. This CDR3 region has 14 residues. The V gene end was trimmed by 5 bases and the J gene end by 4 bases; junction bases not matched to a gene: 2.

J is TRBJ1-5 and V is TRBV14; no firm D call. Germline CDR1 is SGHDN and CDR2 is FVKESK. V lost 1 base and J 5 bases, leaving 3 bases between the germline ends. This CDR3 has 12 residues. This CDR3 reads CASSQGDQPQHF. CDR3 DNA: TGTGCCAGCAGCCAAGGAGATCAGCCCCAGCATTTT.

V gene TRBV5-6 combines with J gene TRBJ2-7; 11 positions match TRBD2. The germline gives CDR1 SGHDT, CDR2 YYEEEE. The CDR3 contains 14 residues. Trimming took 2 bases from V and 6 from J; bases not matched to a gene: 4. In DNA, the CDR3 is TGTGCCAGCAGCTTTAGCGGGAGGGAGCGCGAGCAGTACTTC. Its translation is CASSFSGREREQYF. Filled out from reference TRBV5-6 and TRBJ2-7, the complete variable domain reads DAGVTQSPTHLIKTRGQQVTLRCSPKSGHDTVSWYQQALGQGPQFIFQYYEEEERQRGNFPDRFSGHQFPNYSSELNVNALLLGDSALYLCASSFSGREREQYFGPGTRLTVT.

This clone was observed once. J is TRBJ2-3 and V is TRBV5-1, with 12 bases fitting TRBD2. This CDR3 spans 18 amino acids. V gave up 4 bases and J gave up 0 bases; unmatched junction bases: 9. From germline, CDR1 is SGHRS and CDR2 YFSETQ. The CDR3 protein is CASSTGLAGQTSTDTQYF. The CDR3, as DNA: TGCGCCAGCAGCACGGGACTAGCGGGCCAAACTAGCACAGATACGCAGTATTTT.

The chain uses TRBV9 and TRBJ1-1; D is ambiguous. The V end was cut by 3 bases, the J end by 0 bases, with 9 bases between. The CDR3 consists of 14 residues. Germline lookup yields CDR1 SGDLS and CDR2 YYNGEE. The CDR3 nucleotides read TGTGCCAGCAGCGGTGCGGGCCTGAACACTGAAGCTTTCTTT. Translated, it gives CASSGAGLNTEAFF. Supplemented by reference TRBV9 and TRBJ1-1, the full variable domain reads DSGVTQTPKHLITATGQRVTLRCSPRSGDLSVYWYQQSLDQGLQFLIQYYNGEERAKGNILERFSAQQFPDLHSELNLSSLELGDSALYFCASSGAGLNTEAFFGQGTRLTVV.

This clone came up a few times. CDR3 sequence: CASSQDRGRAGNTEAFF. DNA for the CDR3: TGCGCCAGCAGCCAAGATCGCGGCAGGGCGGGAAACACTGAAGCTTTCTTT. The chain couples TRBV4-1 to TRBJ1-1, with D maybe TRBD1 (5 bases). The V end lost 0 bases, the J end lost 2 bases, and 16 bases lay between the germline ends. The CDR3 totals 17 residues. Germline V CDR1 and CDR2: MGHRA, YSYEKL.